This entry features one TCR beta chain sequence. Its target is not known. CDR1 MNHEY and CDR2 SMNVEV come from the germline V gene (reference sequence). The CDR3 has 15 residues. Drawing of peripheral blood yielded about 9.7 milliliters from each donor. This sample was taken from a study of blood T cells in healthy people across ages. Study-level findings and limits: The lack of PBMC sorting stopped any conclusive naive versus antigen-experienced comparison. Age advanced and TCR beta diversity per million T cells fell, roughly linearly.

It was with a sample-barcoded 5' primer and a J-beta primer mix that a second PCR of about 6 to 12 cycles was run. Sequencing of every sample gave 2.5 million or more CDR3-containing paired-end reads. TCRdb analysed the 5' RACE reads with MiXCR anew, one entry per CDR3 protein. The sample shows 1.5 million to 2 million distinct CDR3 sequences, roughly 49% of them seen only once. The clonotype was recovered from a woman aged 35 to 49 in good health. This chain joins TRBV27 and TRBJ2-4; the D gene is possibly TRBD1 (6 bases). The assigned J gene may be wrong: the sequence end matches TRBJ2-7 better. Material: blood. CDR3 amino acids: CASGLSSDRYYEQYF. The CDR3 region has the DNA TGTGCCAGCGGCCTGTCATCAGACAGGTACTACGAGCAGTACTTC.